This TCR beta chain was identified in a study of CXCR3-negative and CXCR3-positive naive CD8 T cells. Overall study: Sequencing brought in 130 million or so TRB reads altogether, and each library got about 1.5 +/- 0.3 million.

Germline V CDR1 and CDR2: SGHTA, FQGNSA. This CDR3 is 14 amino acids long. Naive CD8+ T cells were CD45RO-CCR7+CD27+CD95-. In the case of this clonotype: Its target is not known.

TRB cDNA libraries were made by UMI-labeled 5' RACE. TCRdb re-called the 5' RACE reads, yielding one record per CDR3 amino acid sequence without DNA. Recorded here are around 61,000 distinct CDR3 sequences; the top ten clones represent approximately 0.71%. Whole-study findings and limits: Naive subsets displayed similar surface CD5, and TCR strength was inferred from TRB CDR3 properties. TRB CDR3s of CXCR3-positive naive cells were more hydrophobic than those of CXCR3-negative naive cells.

The chain has TRBV7-2 and TRBJ1-5; the TCRdb call, TRBD1, lacks DNA for checking. The sample consisted of naive CXCR3+ CD8+ T cells from blood. Specified subset: CD45RO-CCR7+CD27+CD95- naive CD8+ T cells expressing CXCR3 (TNR3+). The TCR sequence derives from a human donor in good health. Some clones in this sample may be carry-over from other donors' samples. The CDR3 reads CASSLAQGHQPQHF.